The next 25 T cell receptor beta chains were all read from a single sample in a study of monozygotic twins with inflammatory bowel disease. TCRdb re-called the 5' RACE reads; one entry per CDR3 protein, DNA not given. Its table records 310,000 or so distinct CDR3 sequences. The sequenced sample was blood. These TCRs come from a human donor with ulcerative colitis or Crohn's disease, or a healthy co-twin of an affected twin (not recorded which).

V usage is TRBV4-1 and J usage is TRBJ2-1; the D call of TRBD2 rests on TCRdb alone, since no DNA is present to check it. The germline CDR1 and CDR2 sequences are MGHRA and YSYEKL. This CDR3 contains 17 residues. CDR3 region: CASSQGVAGGHVNEQFF.

This rearrangement joins TRBV6-1 to TRBJ2-5; the D call from TCRdb, TRBD2, cannot be confirmed without DNA. CDR3 length: 17 residues. Per germline, CDR1 MNHNS and CDR2 SASEGT. Here the CDR3 reads CASSSGARASNTKTQYF.

The chain carries TRBV4-1 and TRBJ1-1; absent DNA, TCRdb's TRBD1 call cannot be checked. Looked up from germline, CDR1 is MGHRA and CDR2 is YSYEKL. The CDR3 is 14 amino acids. CDR3: CASSQRTGRLEAFF.

V gene TRBV5-8 combines with J gene TRBJ2-1; TCRdb picks TRBD2, but there is no DNA to check that call. The CDR3 is 17 amino acids. The V gene's germline CDR1 is SGHTS and CDR2 YDEGEE. The chain's CDR3 is CASSSPTGLADYNEQFF.

The chain combines TRBV5-1 with TRBJ1-1. The CDR3 spans 14 residues. Germline V lookup: CDR1 SGHRS, CDR2 YFSETQ. This CDR3 is CASSPTGSYTEAFF.

J is TRBJ2-1 and V is TRBV3-1; TCRdb's D call of TRBD2 is untestable without DNA. This CDR3 is built from 14 residues. Germline lookup yields CDR1 LGHDT and CDR2 YNNKEL (reference sequence). This chain's CDR3 is CASSIGLDVDEQFF.

The chain carries TRBV5-1 and TRBJ2-5; TCRdb picks TRBD1, but there is no DNA to check that call. Germline assignment: CDR1 SGHRS and CDR2 YFSETQ. CDR3 size: 15 residues. CDR3 in amino acids: CASSLGTDRWETQYF.

This sequence joins TRBV7-2 and TRBJ2-1; the D gene TCRdb calls, TRBD2, cannot be checked with no DNA. The CDR3 length is 14 residues. The germline CDR1 and CDR2 sequences are SGHTA and FQGNSA. The CDR3 protein is CTSSPERGYNEQFF.

The chain employs TRBV5-1 and TRBJ2-1; TCRdb calls TRBD2, which cannot be checked without DNA. CDR1 and CDR2 from the germline V gene are SGHRS and YFSETQ. The CDR3 has 15 amino acids. The chain's CDR3 is CASSAALLTNDEQFF. The variable domain in full, with the rest retrieved from reference TRBV5-1 and TRBJ2-1, is KAGVTQTPRYLIKTRGQQVTLSCSPISGHRSVSWYQQTPGQGLQFLFEYFSETQRNKGNFPGRFSGRQFSNSRSEMNVSTLELGDSALYLCASSAALLTNDEQFFGPGTRLTVL.

The V gene is TRBV18, the J gene TRBJ2-2. Germline assignment: CDR1 KGHSH and CDR2 LQKENI. This CDR3 region has 14 residues. CDR3 sequence reads: CASSPRYYTGELFF.

The rearrangement links TRBV11-2 to TRBJ1-2; the TCRdb D gene call, TRBD1, has no DNA to confirm it. CDR3 size: 15 residues. Germline CDR1 SGHAT, CDR2 FQNNGV. This chain's CDR3 is CASRPPGGGVYGYTF.

The chain joins TRBV30 to TRBJ1-1; TCRdb names TRBD1, which stays unverified in the absence of DNA. The CDR3 is made up of 13 amino acids. CDR1 and CDR2 from the germline V gene are GTSNPN and SVGIG (reference sequence). The chain's CDR3 is CAWRDRGETEAFF. Full variable domain (missing parts from reference TRBV30 and TRBJ1-1): SQTIHQWPATLVQPVGSPLSLECTVEGTSNPNLYWYRQAAGRGLQLLFYSVGIGQISSEVPQNLSASRPQDRQFILSSKKLLLSDSGFYLCAWRDRGETEAFFGQGTRLTVV.

The chain employs TRBV10-3 and TRBJ2-5; the D call of TRBD1 rests on TCRdb alone, since no DNA is present to check it. Germline values: CDR1 ENHRY, CDR2 SYGVKD. This CDR3 contains 12 residues. The CDR3 loop reads CAIGQVPETQYF.

CDR3 loop: CSARDLGGSSYNEQFF. The chain combines TRBV20-1 with TRBJ2-1. This CDR3 region has 16 residues. Germline CDR1 and CDR2: DFQATT and SNEGSKA (reference sequence).

The V gene is TRBV6-1, the J gene TRBJ2-7; TCRdb calls TRBD2, which cannot be checked without DNA. The CDR3 totals 16 residues. CDR1 MNHNS and CDR2 SASEGT come from the germline V gene. The CDR3 here is CASSLLPVDSYYEQYF.

This chain's CDR3 is CASSVGPDDYGYTF. The chain joins TRBV9 to TRBJ1-2; the TCRdb D gene call, TRBD1, has no DNA to confirm it. This CDR3 region has 14 residues. The germline V gene has CDR1 SGDLS and CDR2 YYNGEE.

The V call is TRBV5-1, the J call TRBJ1-1. This CDR3 is 14 amino acids long. In germline, CDR1 is SGHRS, CDR2 YFSETQ. CDR3 sequence reads: CASSLVSQNAEAFF.

J is TRBJ2-7 and V is TRBV20-1; with no DNA, the TCRdb D assignment of TRBD1 cannot be verified. Germline-derived CDR1 and CDR2 are DFQATT and SNEGSKA (reference sequence). The CDR3 runs to 13 residues. CDR3 loop: CSNRAISSYEQYF.

The chain joins TRBV12-3 or TRBV12-4 to TRBJ2-5. The CDR3 runs to 15 residues. The CDR3 protein is CASRTDRTPRETQYF.

This chain connects TRBV15 to TRBJ2-5; there is no DNA to check the TCRdb D call of TRBD2. Per the germline V gene, CDR1 is LNHNV and CDR2 is YYDKDF (reference sequence). This CDR3 has 15 amino acids. The CDR3: CATSLGRLVQETQYF. Full variable domain (missing parts from reference TRBV15 and TRBJ2-5): DAMVIQNPRYQVTQFGKPVTLSCSQTLNHNVMYWYQQKSSQAPKLLFHYYDKDFNNEADTPDNFQSRRPNTSFCFLDIRSPGLGDTAMYLCATSLGRLVQETQYFGPGTRLLVL.

The chain employs TRBV2 and TRBJ2-7; there is no DNA to check the TCRdb D call of TRBD1. CDR1 is SNHLY, CDR2 FYNNEI, per germline. The CDR3 is 15 residues long. CDR3 residues: CASRTGGDSPGEQYF.

The chain combines TRBV7-8 with TRBJ2-2; checking the TCRdb D call of TRBD1 is not possible without DNA. Germline CDR1 reads SGHVS; CDR2 reads FQNEAQ. The CDR3 is 14 amino acids. The CDR3 sequence: CASSSDYRGGELFF.

The V call is TRBV27, the J call TRBJ2-1. Looked up from germline, CDR1 is MNHEY and CDR2 is SMNVEV (reference sequence). This CDR3 has 18 amino acids. This chain's CDR3 is CASLDRVSGLGSYNEQFF.

CDR3 amino acids: CSARGGTSGIGDTQYF. The V gene is TRBV20-1, the J gene TRBJ2-3; the TRBD2 assignment by TCRdb is unverifiable without DNA. CDR1 and CDR2 (germline): DFQATT, SNEGSKA (reference sequence). The CDR3 extends over 16 amino acids.

The chain's CDR3 is CASSWEGTASGNTIYF. This chain joins TRBV5-1 and TRBJ1-3. Per germline, CDR1 SGHRS and CDR2 YFSETQ. The CDR3 extends over 16 amino acids.